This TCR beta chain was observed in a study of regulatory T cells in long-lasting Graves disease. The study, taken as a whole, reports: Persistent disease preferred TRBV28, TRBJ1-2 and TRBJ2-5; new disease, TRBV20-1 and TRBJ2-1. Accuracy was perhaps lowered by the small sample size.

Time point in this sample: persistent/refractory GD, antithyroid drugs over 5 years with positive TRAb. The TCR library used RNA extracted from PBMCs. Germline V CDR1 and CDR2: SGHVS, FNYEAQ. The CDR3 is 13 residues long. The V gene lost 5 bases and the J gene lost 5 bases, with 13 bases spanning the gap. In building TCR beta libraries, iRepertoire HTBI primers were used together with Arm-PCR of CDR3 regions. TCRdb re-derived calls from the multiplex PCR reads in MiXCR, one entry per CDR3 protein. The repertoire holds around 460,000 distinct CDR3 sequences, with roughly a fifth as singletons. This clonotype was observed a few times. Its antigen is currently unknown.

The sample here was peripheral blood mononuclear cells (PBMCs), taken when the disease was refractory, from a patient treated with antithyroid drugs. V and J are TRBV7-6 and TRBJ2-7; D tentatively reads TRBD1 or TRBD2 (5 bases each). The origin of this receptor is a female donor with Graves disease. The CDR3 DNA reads TGTGCCAGCAGCCCCGATAGAGGGGACGAGCAGTACTTC. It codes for CASSPDRGDEQYF.